One sample yielded the 30 T cell receptor beta chains listed below, sequenced in a study of T cells in Graves' hyperthyroidism and ophthalmopathy. RNA transcripts were the template for amplifying TCR beta CDR3 regions. HTBI primers were used for first-round RT-PCR of the TCR CDR3. TCRdb reanalysed the multiplex PCR reads using MiXCR and keeps one entry per CDR3 protein. In the table there are about 740,000 distinct CDR3 sequences, about 15% of which are singletons. Specimen: blood. Receptor source: a woman younger than 30 with Graves' hyperthyroidism.

This clonotype was seen a few times. The chain combines TRBV24-1 with TRBJ2-1, with 7 bases lining up with TRBD1. The CDR3 extends over 14 amino acids. Looked up from germline, CDR1 is KGHDR and CDR2 is SFDVKD. The junction had 8 bases not matched to a gene; V was cut back by 5 bases and J by 8 bases. The chain's CDR3 is CATSGYRGLDEQFF. The CDR3 nucleotides are TGTGCCACCAGTGGATACAGGGGCTTGGATGAGCAGTTCTTC.

At least ten counts were recorded for this clonotype. This sequence joins TRBV20-1 and TRBJ1-1; TRBD1 aligns across 7 bases. Germline V gene lookup returns CDR1 DFQATT and CDR2 SNEGSKA (reference sequence). The CDR3 sequence is 15 residues long. J gave up 2 bases and V 1 base, and 7 bases lay outside the gene matches. For the CDR3, the DNA is TGCAGTGCTAGAGCCCCCGGGACAGTTAACACTGAAGCTTTCTTT. Residues: CSARAPGTVNTEAFF.

This clonotype was seen at least ten times. This chain connects TRBV7-9 to TRBJ2-1, with 7 bases matching TRBD1. J gave up 4 bases and V 5 bases, and 11 bases lay outside the gene matches. This CDR3 is 16 amino acids long. CDR1 is SEHNR and CDR2 is FQNEAQ in the germline V gene (reference sequence). The CDR3 sequence is CASSAPGGAEYNEQFF. Here the CDR3 DNA reads TGTGCCAGCAGCGCCCCAGGGGGAGCAGAATACAATGAGCAGTTCTTC.

This clonotype was observed a few times. The chain couples TRBV4-2 to TRBJ2-3; the D call may be TRBD1 or TRBD2 (5 bases each). This CDR3 has 15 residues. The ends were cut back, 4 bases at V and 2 bases at J, with 13 bases in the middle. Germline lookup yields CDR1 LGHNA and CDR2 YNFKEQ. Here the CDR3 DNA reads TGTGCCAGCAGCCCTCGGGACCATAACACAGATACGCAGTATTTT. Amino acid sequence: CASSPRDHNTDTQYF.

In its sample, this clonotype was seen many times. The DNA for the CDR3 is TGTGCCAGCAGCTTAAGCGACGGGGGTCTGTACTTC. Amino acids: CASSLSDGGLYF. This chain connects TRBV7-9 to TRBJ2-5; possibly TRBD2 for D (6 bases). CDR1 is SEHNR and CDR2 is FQNEAQ in the germline V gene (reference sequence). The ends were cut back, 2 bases at V and 13 bases at J, with 14 bases in the middle. This CDR3 is built from 12 residues.

This rearrangement joins TRBV6-2 or TRBV6-3 to TRBJ2-7; TRBD2 might be the D (6 bases). V lost 7 bases, J lost 7 bases, and 23 bases lay in between. From germline, CDR1 is MNHEY and CDR2 SVGEGT. The CDR3 has 15 amino acids. CDR3 in amino acids: CASTPPRDSFGEQYF. CDR3 bases: TGTGCCAGCACACCGCCCCGGGACTCCTTTGGTGAGCAGTACTTC.

This clonotype was recorded a few times. This chain joins TRBV5-1 and TRBJ2-1; 13 bases align to TRBD2. The germline V gene has CDR1 SGHRS and CDR2 YFSETQ. This CDR3 is built from 17 residues. Germline trimming cut 3 bases from V and 6 bases from J; bases unmatched to any gene: 9. CDR3 sequence (DNA): TGCGCCAGCAGCTCAGTTCGGACTAGCGGGGGAATCAATGAGCAGTTCTTC. Translating gives CASSSVRTSGGINEQFF. The full variable domain, its missing parts supplied by reference TRBV5-1 and TRBJ2-1, is KAGVTQTPRYLIKTRGQQVTLSCSPISGHRSVSWYQQTPGQGLQFLFEYFSETQRNKGNFPGRFSGRQFSNSRSEMNVSTLELGDSALYLCASSSVRTSGGINEQFFGPGTRLTVL.

This clonotype appeared a few times. The chain joins TRBV6-6 to TRBJ1-5, with D possibly TRBD1 on 5 matching bases. Germline V gives CDR1 MNHNY, CDR2 SVGAGI (reference sequence). The CDR3 has 14 residues. The V gene lost 2 bases and the J gene lost 6 bases, with 11 bases spanning the gap. The CDR3 loop is CASSYGGEGQPQHF. CDR3 bases: TGTGCCAGCAGTTACGGGGGGGAAGGTCAGCCCCAGCATTTT.

This clonotype showed up just a few times. The chain combines TRBV9 with TRBJ1-5; D might be TRBD1 (6 bases). The CDR3 extends over 14 amino acids. The germline CDR1 and CDR2 sequences are SGDLS and YYNGEE. V was pared by 2 bases and J by 5 bases, with 11 bases between. CDR3 DNA: TGTGCCAGCAGCGTCGGGGGGGCGTATCAGCCCCAGCATTTT. Protein: CASSVGGAYQPQHF.

As for this clonotype: One end of the junction is discordant with germline, which a read error may explain. The rearrangement links TRBV4-1 to TRBJ2-7; 10 nucleotides match TRBD2. The CDR3 consists of 17 residues. CDR1 and CDR2 from the germline V gene are MGHRA and YSYEKL. In nucleotides, the CDR3 is TGCGCCAGCAGCCTAGGGTCTCTAGCGGGAGCCTCCGACGAGCAGTACTTC. Translating it yields CASSLGSLAGASDEQYF.

This sequence joins TRBV14 and TRBJ1-1, with D uncertain. The CDR3 spans 13 residues. Germline V gene lookup returns CDR1 SGHDN and CDR2 FVKESK. V lost 3 bases and J 3 bases, leaving 8 bases between the germline ends. Written as DNA, the CDR3 is TGTGCCAGCAGCCATGGGCGGTACACTGAAGCTTTCTTT. It yields the protein CASSHGRYTEAFF. Full variable domain (outside the CDR3, taken from reference TRBV14 and TRBJ1-1): EAGVTQFPSHSVIEKGQTVTLRCDPISGHDNLYWYRRVMGKEIKFLLHFVKESKQDESGMPNNRFLAERTGGTYSTLKVQPAELEDSGVYFCASSHGRYTEAFFGQGTRLTVV.

This clonotype was seen many times. The V and J genes are TRBV11-2 and TRBJ2-7, with 9 nucleotides matching TRBD2. Germline loops: CDR1 SGHAT, CDR2 FQNNGV. V lost 3 bases to trimming and J lost 2 bases; unmatched junction nucleotides: 5. The CDR3 length is 15 residues. This CDR3 is CASSFGLASTYEQYF. DNA for the CDR3: TGTGCCAGCAGCTTTGGACTAGCGAGCACCTACGAGCAGTACTTC.

In this sample, this clonotype turned up many times. V and J are TRBV4-1 and TRBJ1-1, with 7 bases lining up with TRBD1. J lost 4 bases, V lost 4 bases, and 12 bases had no gene match. The V gene's germline CDR1 is MGHRA and CDR2 YSYEKL. The CDR3 is 16 amino acids. For the CDR3, the DNA is TGCGCCAGCAGCCCTCCTCTACAGGGGTTGGGCACTGAAGCTTTCTTT. It translates to CASSPPLQGLGTEAFF.

This chain links TRBV27 with TRBJ1-2; a weak D match, TRBD1 (6 bases). Trimming removed 4 bases at V and 0 bases at J, with 9 bases between. The CDR3 has 14 amino acids. The germline V gene has CDR1 MNHEY and CDR2 SMNVEV (reference sequence). CDR3 nucleotides: TGTGCCAGCAGTTACACAGGGCCTAACTATGGCTACACCTTC. It is translated as CASSYTGPNYGYTF.

This clonotype was counted many times. The chain is built from TRBV3-1 and TRBJ2-7; unclear D gene. Between the trimmed V and J ends, which lost 4 bases and 1 base, there was a span of 14 bases. The CDR3 has 15 residues. Germline V gives CDR1 LGHDT, CDR2 YNNKEL (reference sequence). The CDR3 DNA follows: TGTGCCAGCAGCCTTAGCCGTTGGGATTCCTACGAGCAGTACTTC. Encoded protein: CASSLSRWDSYEQYF.

This clonotype was counted only a few times. V is TRBV19 and J is TRBJ2-1, with 7 bases identical to TRBD1. J lost 8 bases, V lost 5 bases, and 9 bases had no gene match. From germline, CDR1 is LNHDA and CDR2 SQIVND (reference sequence). This CDR3 comprises 14 residues. As DNA, the CDR3 is TGTGCCAGTAGTCCCCCAACAGGGGAACATGAGCAGTTCTTC. This sequence encodes CASSPPTGEHEQFF.

This clonotype turned up a few times. This rearrangement joins TRBV7-9 to TRBJ2-5, with TRBD1 matching 7 bases. This CDR3 has 15 amino acids. CDR1 SEHNR and CDR2 FQNEAQ come from the germline V gene (reference sequence). With V trimmed by 6 bases and J by 1 base, 8 bases remained unmatched. In DNA form, the CDR3 reads TGTGCCAGCAGGCAAACCGCAGGGGGCCAAGAGACCCAGTACTTC. Encoded protein: CASRQTAGGQETQYF.

This clonotype was recorded a few times. A much larger clone differs by one base, so this may be a read error. The chain joins TRBV7-8 to TRBJ2-7; 7 bases map to TRBD1. The CDR3 runs 14 residues. Per germline, CDR1 SGHVS and CDR2 FQNEAQ. J lost 2 bases, V lost 2 bases, and 3 bases had no gene match. For the CDR3, the DNA is TGTGCCAGCAGCTTACCGGGACAGACCTACGAGCAGTACTTC. As protein: CASSLPGQTYEQYF.

Comment on this clonotype: This clone may be a read error of a much larger clone one base away. The chain links TRBV6-2 or TRBV6-3 to TRBJ2-1; 15 positions agree with TRBD2. Germline V gene data show CDR1 as MNHEY and CDR2 as SVGEGT. The CDR3 spans 14 residues. Trimming at V came to 6 bases and at J to 7 bases, leaving 1 base not matched to a gene. CDR3 region: CASRGTSGRNEQFF. The CDR3 DNA reads TGTGCCAGCAGGGGGACTAGCGGGAGGAATGAGCAGTTCTTC.

This clonotype was detected many times. This rearrangement joins TRBV18 to TRBJ2-3, with TRBD1 matching over 7 bases. The CDR3 has 15 amino acids. The germline V gene encodes CDR1 KGHSH and CDR2 LQKENI. V was pared by 6 bases and J by 0 bases, with 6 bases of the junction left unmatched. The CDR3 DNA sequence: TGTGCCAGCTCCGGGACAGTGACTAGCACAGATACGCAGTATTTT. This codes for CASSGTVTSTDTQYF.

This clonotype was detected a few times. This CDR3 reads CASRGGSLRSYNEQFF. DNA of the CDR3: TGCGCCAGCCGTGGCGGGAGTCTCCGCTCCTACAATGAGCAGTTCTTC. This rearrangement joins TRBV4-1 to TRBJ2-1, with 7 positions matching TRBD2. This CDR3 region has 16 residues. CDR1 is MGHRA, CDR2 YSYEKL, per germline. The ends lost 8 bases at V and 0 bases at J; junction bases unmatched: 10.

This clonotype came up a few times. The V call is TRBV20-1, the J call TRBJ2-6, with D tentatively TRBD1 or TRBD2 (5 bases each). Trimming took 3 bases from V and 3 from J, leaving 12 bases between them. In germline, CDR1 is DFQATT, CDR2 SNEGSKA (reference sequence). The CDR3 runs to 15 residues. In nucleotides, the CDR3 is TGCAGTGCTAGCGACGGGGCCAGTGGGGCCAACGTCCTGACTTTC. Amino acid sequence: CSASDGASGANVLTF.

In its sample, this clonotype was seen many times. This rearrangement joins TRBV20-1 to TRBJ1-5, with 9 bases that match TRBD1. V shed 6 bases, J shed 7 bases, and the junction held 7 bases outside the gene matches. CDR1 and CDR2 from the germline V gene are DFQATT and SNEGSKA (reference sequence). This CDR3 is 13 amino acids long. Here the CDR3 reads CSANGQGWQPQHF. In DNA, the CDR3 is TGCAGTGCGAACGGACAGGGGTGGCAGCCCCAGCATTTT.

At least ten counts were recorded for this clonotype. This chain joins TRBV10-3 and TRBJ2-7; TRBD2 matches at 8 bases. This CDR3 has 15 residues. The germline V gene encodes CDR1 ENHRY and CDR2 SYGVKD. Unmatched junction bases numbered 11, after V lost 8 bases and J lost 2 bases. CDR3 DNA sequence: TGTGCCATCGGATTAGGAGCGGGAGCAACCTACGAGCAGTACTTC. As protein: CAIGLGAGATYEQYF.

The chain employs TRBV9 and TRBJ1-2; no definite D call. Germline V lookup: CDR1 SGDLS, CDR2 YYNGEE. V lost 4 bases and J lost 6, with 7 bases in between. The length of the CDR3 is 11 residues. This CDR3 is CASSSFDGYTF. The CDR3 bases are TGTGCCAGCAGCTCCTTCGATGGCTACACCTTC.

This clonotype showed up many times. J is TRBJ2-7 and V is TRBV20-1; TRBD2 aligns across 13 bases. Germline trimming cut 0 bases from V and 3 bases from J; bases unmatched to any gene: 5. The germline V gene encodes CDR1 DFQATT and CDR2 SNEGSKA (reference sequence). This CDR3 has 16 amino acids. This chain's CDR3 is CSARDRGLAGIYEQYF. For the CDR3, the DNA is TGCAGTGCTAGAGACCGGGGACTAGCGGGAATCTACGAGCAGTACTTC.

The chain joins TRBV29-1 to TRBJ1-1; 8 bases are a match to TRBD1. V dropped 4 bases and J dropped 3; count of bases not matched to a gene: 1. The CDR3 sequence is 12 residues long. Germline V gives CDR1 SQVTM, CDR2 ANQGSEA. For the CDR3, the DNA is TGCAGCGTTGTGACAGGGGACACTGAAGCTTTCTTT. Amino acids: CSVVTGDTEAFF.

This clonotype was picked up many times. The CDR3 is CASSASGTVKNIQYF. For the CDR3, the DNA is TGTGCCAGCAGCGCATCCGGGACGGTAAAAAACATTCAGTACTTC. This chain joins TRBV7-2 and TRBJ2-4; D tentatively fits TRBD1 or TRBD2 (5 bases each). Trimming removed 5 bases at V and 4 bases at J, with 15 bases between. The CDR3 sequence is 15 residues long. Germline V gene lookup returns CDR1 SGHTA and CDR2 FQGNSA.

Comment on this clonotype: Given a much more abundant clone one base away, this may be a read error. The CDR3 does not end in the conserved phenylalanine or tryptophan, so this is likely a read error. The rearrangement uses TRBV28 and TRBJ2-3, with 11 bases that match TRBD1. Trimming cost V 0 bases and J 3 bases; bases outside gene matches: 2. This CDR3 has 16 amino acids. Germline V gives CDR1 MDHEN, CDR2 SYDVKM. The CDR3 coding sequence is TGTGCCAGCAGTTTATGGGGGGACAGGGGGACAGATACGCAGTATTCT. Amino acid sequence: CASSLWGDRGTDTQYS.

The chain couples TRBV14 to TRBJ2-1; 9 bases align to TRBD2. The germline V gene has CDR1 SGHDN and CDR2 FVKESK. J was trimmed by 4 bases and V by 4 bases; bases with no gene match: 8. The CDR3 runs to 16 residues. The CDR3 DNA is TGTGCCAGCAGCCGAGGCGGGAGGGCCTCTTACAATGAGCAGTTCTTC. As protein: CASSRGGRASYNEQFF.